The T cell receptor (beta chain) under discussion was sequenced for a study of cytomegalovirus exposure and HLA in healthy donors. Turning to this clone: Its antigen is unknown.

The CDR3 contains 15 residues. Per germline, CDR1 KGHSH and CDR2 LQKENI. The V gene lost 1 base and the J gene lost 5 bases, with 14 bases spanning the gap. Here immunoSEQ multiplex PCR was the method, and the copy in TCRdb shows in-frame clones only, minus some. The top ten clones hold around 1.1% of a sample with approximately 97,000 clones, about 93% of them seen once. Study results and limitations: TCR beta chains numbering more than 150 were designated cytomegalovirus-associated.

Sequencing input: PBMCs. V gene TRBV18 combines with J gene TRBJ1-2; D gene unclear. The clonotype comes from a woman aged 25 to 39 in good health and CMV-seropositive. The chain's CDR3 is CASSPLHKNQYGYTF. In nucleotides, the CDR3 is TGTGCCAGCTCACCACTTCACAAAAACCAGTATGGCTACACCTTC.